The 18 T cell receptor beta chains below all came from one sample that was sequenced in a study of T cell changes during pregnancy in multiple sclerosis. The assay was immunoSEQ multiplex PCR, and TCRdb's table has in-frame clones only and misses some. The top ten hold around 1.6% of the sample, which has roughly 100,000 clones, less than 95% seen once. Material: peripheral blood, obtained before pregnancy. These TCRs come from a female donor with multiple sclerosis, enrolled in a pregnancy study.

This sequence joins TRBV28 and TRBJ1-1; a weak D match, TRBD1 (6 bases). V was trimmed by 4 bases and J by 4 bases, leaving 10 bases between them. The germline CDR1 and CDR2 sequences are MDHEN and SYDVKM. CDR3 size: 13 residues. The CDR3 coding sequence is TGTGCCAGCAGTTATTTGGGGGCCACTGAAGCTTTCTTT. Encoded protein: CASSYLGATEAFF.

The gene calls are TRBV9 and TRBJ2-3; TRBD2 agrees at 9 bases. The CDR3 is 16 amino acids. Germline CDR1 SGDLS, CDR2 YYNGEE. V trimming: 3 bases; J trimming: 1 base; junction bases outside the gene matches: 6. The CDR3 sequence: CASSASAGGRTDTQYF. The DNA of the CDR3 is TGTGCCAGCAGCGCCTCAGCGGGGGGCCGCACAGATACGCAGTATTTT.

The chain is built from TRBV28 and TRBJ2-1; D remains ambiguous. The V and J ends lost 6 bases and 9 bases respectively, with 12 bases between them. Germline CDR1 and CDR2: MDHEN and SYDVKM. The CDR3 spans 12 residues. CDR3 loop: CASSFLFAEQFF. Here the CDR3 DNA reads TGTGCCAGCAGCTTCCTATTCGCTGAGCAGTTCTTC. Full variable domain (rest looked up from reference TRBV28 and TRBJ2-1): DVKVTQSSRYLVKRTGEKVFLECVQDMDHENMFWYRQDPGLGLRLIYFSYDVKMKEKGDIPEGYSVSREKKERFSLILESASTNQTSMYLCASSFLFAEQFFGPGTRLTVL.

V gene TRBV29-1 combines with J gene TRBJ1-4; D remains ambiguous. The CDR3 covers 14 residues. The germline gives CDR1 SQVTM, CDR2 ANQGSEA. Trimming took off 7 bases at V and 4 bases at J, with 16 bases between the two ends. CDR3 nucleotides: TGCAGCGCTCATGTCAGCGGGAATAATGAAAAACTGTTTTTT. It codes for CSAHVSGNNEKLFF. The variable domain in full, with the rest retrieved from reference TRBV29-1 and TRBJ1-4, is SAVISQKPSRDICQRGTSLTIQCQVDSQVTMMFWYRQQPGQSLTLIATANQGSEATYESGFVIDKFPISRPNLTFSTLTVSNMSPEDSSIYLCSAHVSGNNEKLFFGSGTQLSVL.

This sequence joins TRBV7-9 and TRBJ1-6, with 9 bases that match TRBD1. V dropped 5 bases and J dropped 10; count of bases not matched to a gene: 6. This CDR3 has 14 amino acids. The V gene's germline CDR1 is SEHNR and CDR2 FQNEAQ (reference sequence). The CDR3 nucleotides read TGTGCCAGCAGCCCGGGACAGGGTGTGTCACCCCTCCACTTT. This sequence encodes CASSPGQGVSPLHF.

This chain connects TRBV19 to TRBJ2-1, with D possibly being TRBD1 (6 bases). CDR3 size: 13 residues. The V and J ends lost 7 bases and 2 bases respectively, with 9 bases between them. Germline V lookup: CDR1 LNHDA, CDR2 SQIVND (reference sequence). CDR3 sequence: CASTQGPYNEQFF. The CDR3 region has the DNA TGTGCCAGTACACAGGGTCCCTACAATGAGCAGTTCTTC.

This rearrangement joins TRBV6-1 to TRBJ2-7; D gene uncertain. V shed 7 bases and J shed 4 bases, with 14 bases lying between them. The CDR3 totals 13 residues. Germline V CDR1 and CDR2: MNHNS, SASEGT. CDR3 sequence reads: CASTRSFFYEQYF. The CDR3 DNA follows: TGTGCCAGCACCCGGTCTTTTTTTTACGAGCAGTACTTC.

The chain employs TRBV7-9 and TRBJ2-7; no firm D call. There are 12 residues in the CDR3. Germline lookup yields CDR1 SEHNR and CDR2 FQNEAQ (reference sequence). The V gene lost 4 bases and the J gene lost 6 bases, with 10 bases spanning the gap. The CDR3 loop reads CASSSGRVEQYF. CDR3 DNA sequence: TGTGCCAGCAGCTCTGGTAGAGTCGAGCAGTACTTC.

The chain joins TRBV5-1 to TRBJ2-2; weak D call: TRBD1 (6 bases). Germline V gives CDR1 SGHRS, CDR2 YFSETQ. The CDR3 is made up of 15 amino acids. The V and J ends lost 4 bases and 5 bases respectively, with 15 bases between them. The CDR3 DNA follows: TGCGCCAGCAGCCAACGGACAGACTCTACCGGGGAGCTGTTTTTT. The encoded protein is CASSQRTDSTGELFF.

A note on this clone: At the DNA level, this CDR3 is encoded by other sequences in the same sample as well. The rearrangement links TRBV27 to TRBJ1-1, with D tentatively TRBD1 (5 bases). Per germline, CDR1 MNHEY and CDR2 SMNVEV (reference sequence). Deletions cut 0 bases from V and 5 bases from J, with 7 bases between. This CDR3 contains 13 residues. The CDR3 bases are TGTGCCAGCAGTTTATCCCGGGGGACTGAAGCTTTCTTT. It codes for CASSLSRGTEAFF.

The V call is TRBV5-1, the J call TRBJ1-3, with D uncertain. CDR1 and CDR2 (germline): SGHRS, YFSETQ. Between the trimmed V and J ends, which lost 1 base and 1 base, there was a span of 6 bases. The CDR3 length is 14 residues. The CDR3, as DNA: TGCGCCAGCAGCTTGTTGTCTTCTGGAAACACCATATATTTT. This gives the protein CASSLLSSGNTIYF.

This chain uses TRBV11-2 with TRBJ1-1; 11 bases agree with TRBD1. The length of the CDR3 is 16 residues. The germline CDR1 and CDR2 sequences are SGHAT and FQNNGV. V shed 0 bases and J 7 bases; nucleotides not matched to a gene: 7. CDR3 coding DNA: TGTGCCAGCAGCTTAGATCTAGGACAGGGGGCCCTTGAAGCTTTCTTT. It translates to CASSLDLGQGALEAFF. Based on the CDR3 plus reference TRBV11-2 and TRBJ1-1, the full variable domain is EAGVAQSPRYKIIEKRQSVAFWCNPISGHATLYWYQQILGQGPKLLIQFQNNGVVDDSQLPKDRFSAERLKGVDSTLKIQPAKLEDSAVYLCASSLDLGQGALEAFFGQGTRLTVV.

The chain combines TRBV27 with TRBJ2-1, with D perhaps matching TRBD2 (6 bases). The V and J ends lost 4 bases and 6 bases respectively, with 19 bases between them. The CDR3 has 16 amino acids. Germline V CDR1 and CDR2: MNHEY, SMNVEV (reference sequence). The CDR3 here is CASSSFTALGGNEQFF. The DNA of the CDR3 is TGTGCCAGCAGTTCCTTCACCGCCCTGGGGGGCAATGAGCAGTTCTTC.

The V call is TRBV9, the J call TRBJ1-3; possibly TRBD1 for D (5 bases). The CDR3 is 13 amino acids. Germline V gene sequence: CDR1 SGDLS, CDR2 YYNGEE. Trimming left V 3 bases short and J 4 bases short, with 8 bases between. The DNA of the CDR3 is TGTGCCAGCAGCGGAAGACAGGGAAACACCATATATTTT. This gives the protein CASSGRQGNTIYF.

The chain has TRBV5-5 and TRBJ2-7, with no clear D. There are 14 residues in the CDR3. Germline loops: CDR1 SGHKS, CDR2 YYEKEE (reference sequence). Trimming took off 3 bases at V and 3 bases at J, with 13 bases between the two ends. CDR3 region: CASSSYEVNYEQYF. The CDR3 coding sequence is TGTGCCAGCAGCTCCTATGAGGTAAACTACGAGCAGTACTTC.

The gene calls are TRBV5-1 and TRBJ2-5; TRBD2 matches at 12 bases. The CDR3 is 18 amino acids. Germline CDR1 SGHRS, CDR2 YFSETQ. V dropped 6 bases and J dropped 5; count of bases not matched to a gene: 17. The DNA for the CDR3 is TGCGCCAGCAAATCTGGCCTAGCGGGAGGGCCGGTAAAGGAGACCCAGTACTTC. This encodes CASKSGLAGGPVKETQYF.

V gene TRBV2 combines with J gene TRBJ1-1; D may be TRBD1 (6 bases). Germline-derived CDR1 and CDR2 are SNHLY and FYNNEI. Between the trimmed V and J ends, which lost 6 bases and 7 bases, there was a span of 18 bases. The CDR3 has 14 amino acids. The CDR3 region is CASRGEGVGFEAFF. The CDR3 DNA follows: TGTGCCAGCAGGGGGGAGGGGGTCGGCTTTGAAGCTTTCTTT. The full variable domain, completed using reference TRBV2 and TRBJ1-1, is EPEVTQTPSHQVTQMGQEVILRCVPISNHLYFYWYRQILGQKVEFLVSFYNNEISEKSEIFDDQFSVERPDGSNFTLKIRSTKLEDSAMYFCASRGEGVGFEAFFGQGTRLTVV.

The chain combines TRBV11-2 with TRBJ1-2; D is uncertain. Between the trimmed V and J ends, which lost 1 base and 2 bases, there was a span of 17 bases. Germline V gene lookup returns CDR1 SGHAT and CDR2 FQNNGV. The CDR3 is 17 amino acids. In nucleotides, the CDR3 is TGTGCCAGCAGCTTAGGGACTCGAACCGCACCGAACTATGGCTACACCTTC. Translated, it gives CASSLGTRTAPNYGYTF.